The 23 T cell receptor beta chains reported below all come from one sample, sequenced in a study of T cells in Graves' hyperthyroidism and ophthalmopathy. The investigators amplified TCR beta CDR3 regions from RNA transcripts. HTBI primers were used for first-round RT-PCR of the TCR CDR3. Using its own MiXCR run on the multiplex PCR reads, TCRdb lists one record per CDR3 protein. The sample has hundreds of thousands of distinct CDR3 sequences, approximately 14% seen once. The sequenced sample was blood. The receptor source for this set is a woman in her forties with Graves' ophthalmopathy.

This clonotype has a handful of counts. This rearrangement joins TRBV20-1 to TRBJ2-2; D is unclear. The V gene's germline CDR1 is DFQATT and CDR2 SNEGSKA (reference sequence). The CDR3 totals 11 residues. V was pared by 2 bases and J by 4 bases, with 2 bases between. The CDR3 here is CSARPTGELFF. The CDR3 nucleotides are TGCAGTGCTAGACCCACCGGGGAGCTGTTTTTT.

This clonotype was detected a few times. CDR3 loop: CASMNSGTGINTIYF. The DNA for the CDR3 is TGTGCCAGTATGAACTCCGGGACAGGGATCAACACCATATATTTT. The gene calls are TRBV19 and TRBJ1-3; 9 positions agree with TRBD1. CDR3 length: 15 amino acids. From germline, CDR1 is LNHDA and CDR2 SQIVND (reference sequence). V gave up 7 bases and J gave up 7 bases; unmatched junction bases: 11.

This sequence joins TRBV19 and TRBJ2-2; tentatively, D is TRBD2 (5 bases). The CDR3 totals 15 residues. Germline V CDR1 and CDR2: LNHDA, SQIVND (reference sequence). V was clipped by 3 bases and J by 0 bases, with 8 bases between them. The CDR3 sequence: CASSILAANTGELFF. The DNA for the CDR3 is TGTGCCAGTAGTATCCTAGCAGCGAACACCGGGGAGCTGTTTTTT.

This chain uses TRBV5-5 with TRBJ2-3; D is uncertain. V gave up 1 base and J gave up 1 base, with 7 bases separating them. Germline-derived CDR1 and CDR2 are SGHKS and YYEKEE (reference sequence). The CDR3 runs 14 residues. CDR3 in DNA: TGTGCCAGCAGCTTGTTGACGGGCACAGATACGCAGTATTTT. Translating it yields CASSLLTGTDTQYF.

The chain uses TRBV6-2 or TRBV6-3 and TRBJ1-1; possible D gene TRBD1, 5 bases. The CDR3 has 14 amino acids. Germline V gene lookup returns CDR1 MNHEY and CDR2 SVGEGT. Trimming stripped 6 bases from V and 3 bases from J, with 14 bases between. The CDR3, as DNA: TGTGCCAGCAGGGTCGGACCGGGACACACTGAAGCTTTCTTT. Translating gives CASRVGPGHTEAFF.

There are a few counts of this clonotype. The gene calls are TRBV7-8 and TRBJ2-7, with TRBD1 matching over 8 bases. The trim removed 2 bases at V and 5 bases at J, leaving 11 bases unmatched. This CDR3 has 16 residues. CDR1 is SGHVS and CDR2 is FQNEAQ in the germline V gene. The CDR3 sequence is CASSLFNRGVEDEQYF. In nucleotides, the CDR3 is TGTGCCAGCAGCTTATTCAACAGGGGGGTGGAGGACGAGCAGTACTTC.

Ten or more counts support this clonotype. This rearrangement joins TRBV24-1 to TRBJ1-2, with D perhaps TRBD1 (5 bases). Trimming pared 4 bases from V and 4 bases from J, leaving 6 bases between. Germline V gene data show CDR1 as KGHDR and CDR2 as SFDVKD. This CDR3 has 12 residues. CDR3 in DNA: TGTGCCACCAGTGACGACAGCTATGGCTACACCTTC. Protein sequence: CATSDDSYGYTF.

This clonotype was seen repeatedly, ten times or more. V gene TRBV12-3 or TRBV12-4 combines with J gene TRBJ2-6, with a possible D match to TRBD2 (5 bases). Trimming took off 4 bases at V and 1 base at J, with 17 bases between the two ends. This CDR3 spans 18 amino acids. The CDR3 loop is CASSYGPPGNSGANVLTF. In DNA form, the CDR3 reads TGTGCCAGCAGTTATGGGCCTCCCGGGAATTCTGGGGCCAACGTCCTGACTTTC.

This clonotype has just a few counts. The chain is built from TRBV18 and TRBJ2-5; D unresolved. Trimming took 3 bases from V and 5 from J, leaving 13 bases between them. This CDR3 has 14 amino acids. The V gene's germline CDR1 is KGHSH and CDR2 LQKENI. The CDR3 sequence: CASSPLSTSETQYF. In nucleotides, the CDR3 is TGTGCCAGCTCACCCCTTTCCACGAGCGAGACCCAGTACTTC.

J is TRBJ2-1 and V is TRBV10-3, with 11 bases aligning to TRBD2. The germline V gene has CDR1 ENHRY and CDR2 SYGVKD. The CDR3 extends over 16 amino acids. V lost 3 bases, J lost 6 bases, and 7 bases stayed unmatched. CDR3 in amino acids: CAISEAPSGGFNEQFF. DNA for the CDR3: TGTGCCATCAGTGAAGCGCCTAGCGGGGGGTTCAATGAGCAGTTCTTC.

V is TRBV7-9 and J is TRBJ1-3; 7 bases map to TRBD1. The CDR3 has 21 amino acids. Germline V gives CDR1 SEHNR, CDR2 FQNEAQ (reference sequence). With 3 bases clipped from V and 0 bases from J, the junction kept 20 bases outside the gene matches. This chain's CDR3 is CASSFDGVGQKGAFSGNTIYF. CDR3 in DNA: TGTGCCAGCAGCTTCGACGGAGTGGGACAGAAAGGGGCTTTCTCTGGAAACACCATATATTTT. The full variable domain, completed using reference TRBV7-9 and TRBJ1-3, is DTGVSQNPRHKITKRGQNVTFRCDPISEHNRLYWYRQTLGQGPEFLTYFQNEAQLEKSRLLSDRFSAERPKGSFSTLEIQRTEQGDSAMYLCASSFDGVGQKGAFSGNTIYFGEGSWLTVV.

This clonotype was seen more than once but under ten times. V is TRBV7-2 and J is TRBJ2-1; a weak D match, TRBD2 (7 bases). Germline loops: CDR1 SGHTA, CDR2 FQGNSA. V shed 0 bases and J shed 7 bases, with 16 bases lying between them. This CDR3 comprises 16 residues. The CDR3 sequence is CASSLAMGGGQNEQFF. The CDR3 bases are TGTGCCAGCAGCTTAGCTATGGGGGGGGGCCAAAATGAGCAGTTCTTC. The full variable domain, with the rest looked up from reference TRBV7-2 and TRBJ2-1, is GAGVSQSPSNKVTEKGKDVELRCDPISGHTALYWYRQSLGQGLEFLIYFQGNSAPDKSGLPSDRFSAERTGGSVSTLTIQRTQQEDSAVYLCASSLAMGGGQNEQFFGPGTRLTVL.

At least ten counts were recorded for this clonotype. The J gene is TRBJ1-2, the V gene TRBV11-3; TRBD1 matches 9 bases. V dropped 1 base and J dropped 8; count of bases not matched to a gene: 14. The length of the CDR3 is 17 residues. Germline lookup yields CDR1 SGHNT and CDR2 YENEEA. The CDR3 DNA is TGTGCCAGCAGCTTAGGCAGCGGACAGGGGTTGTCTCGCGGCTACACCTTC. Translating gives CASSLGSGQGLSRGYTF. Variable domain in full (rest from reference TRBV11-3 and TRBJ1-2): EAGVVQSPRYKIIEKKQPVAFWCNPISGHNTLYWYLQNLGQGPELLIRYENEEAVDDSQLPKDRFSAERLKGVDSTLKIQPAELGDSAVYLCASSLGSGQGLSRGYTFGSGTRLTVV.

There are many counts of this clonotype. V gene TRBV7-8 combines with J gene TRBJ1-1; no clear D gene. Germline V lookup: CDR1 SGHVS, CDR2 FQNEAQ. V was clipped by 4 bases and J by 4 bases, with 7 bases between them. The CDR3 has 12 amino acids. The CDR3 loop is CASSWEGTEAFF. CDR3 nucleotide sequence: TGTGCCAGCAGCTGGGAAGGCACTGAAGCTTTCTTT.

The gene calls are TRBV25-1 and TRBJ2-7; TRBD2 matches at 8 bases. CDR3 size: 16 residues. Germline V gene lookup returns CDR1 MGHDK and CDR2 SYGVNS. Trimming cost V 2 bases and J 4 bases; bases outside gene matches: 10. The CDR3 here is CASSEGPGGGAYEQYF. CDR3 DNA: TGTGCCAGCAGTGAAGGCCCGGGGGGGGGTGCATACGAGCAGTACTTC.

Concerning this clonotype itself: A single base separates this from a much larger clone, so it may be a read error. The rearrangement uses TRBV7-9 and TRBJ2-7; 9 nucleotides match TRBD1. The CDR3 runs to 15 residues. Germline-derived CDR1 and CDR2 are SEHNR and FQNEAQ (reference sequence). V lost 1 base to trimming and J lost 3 bases; unmatched junction nucleotides: 4. The CDR3 nucleotides read TGTGCCAGCAGCTTAGGCGGGACAGGGAACTACGAGCAGTACTTC. Translating gives CASSLGGTGNYEQYF.

This clonotype has at least ten counts. V gene TRBV6-1 combines with J gene TRBJ1-5, with a tentative D call TRBD1 (5 bases). Trimming took off 7 bases at V and 4 bases at J, with 11 bases between the two ends. This CDR3 is built from 13 residues. Germline CDR1 and CDR2: MNHNS and SASEGT. The DNA for the CDR3 is TGTGCCAGCAAGGCAGGGTTAAATCAGCCCCAGCATTTT. Amino acid sequence: CASKAGLNQPQHF.

This clonotype has just a few counts. The chain has TRBV5-4 and TRBJ1-1, with unresolved D. CDR1 and CDR2 (germline): SGHNT, YYREEE (reference sequence). The CDR3 runs 16 residues. V dropped 0 bases and J dropped 1 base, with 13 bases sitting between them. CDR3 DNA sequence: TGTGCCAGCAGCTTGGTCTTCGGGATGCAGAACACTGAAGCTTTCTTT. Amino acid sequence: CASSLVFGMQNTEAFF. The complete variable domain, with remaining parts taken from reference TRBV5-4 and TRBJ1-1, reads ETGVTQSPTHLIKTRGQQVTLRCSSQSGHNTVSWYQQALGQGPQFIFQYYREEENGRGNFPPRFSGLQFPNYSSELNVNALELDDSALYLCASSLVFGMQNTEAFFGQGTRLTVV.

The V and J genes are TRBV6-1 and TRBJ2-7; D not resolved. Germline V gene lookup returns CDR1 MNHNS and CDR2 SASEGT. V shed 6 bases and J shed 2 bases, with 14 bases lying between them. The CDR3 consists of 14 residues. CDR3 coding DNA: TGTGCCAGCAGGGTAGACATCGCAGCCTACGAGCAGTACTTC. Protein sequence: CASRVDIAAYEQYF.

This clonotype appeared many times. The chain uses TRBV7-9 and TRBJ1-2; D is unresolved. The V gene lost 1 base and the J gene lost 4 bases, with 7 bases spanning the gap. This CDR3 contains 13 residues. Germline lookup yields CDR1 SEHNR and CDR2 FQNEAQ (reference sequence). The CDR3 DNA reads as TGTGCCAGCAGCTTAGGAGAGGGCTATGGCTACACCTTC. Protein product: CASSLGEGYGYTF.

In regard to this clonotype: This may be a read error: a much more frequent sequence differs by one nucleotide. The chain has TRBV3-1 and TRBJ2-1; 10 nucleotides match TRBD2. This CDR3 contains 16 residues. J was trimmed by 12 bases and V by 5 bases; bases with no gene match: 16. CDR1 is LGHDT and CDR2 is YNNKEL in the germline V gene (reference sequence). The CDR3 nucleotides read TGTGCCAGCAGCAACCCGGGACTAGCGACGCCCCATGGGCAGTTCTTC. Encoded protein: CASSNPGLATPHGQFF.

This clonotype was observed many times. The J gene is TRBJ2-7, the V gene TRBV6-2 or TRBV6-3; the match to TRBD2 covers 9 bases. The germline CDR1 and CDR2 sequences are MNHEY and SVGEGT. J lost 3 bases, V lost 5 bases, and 8 bases had no gene match. The CDR3 totals 15 residues. The CDR3 bases are TGTGCCAGCAGTCCGATAGCGGGAGCTTACTACGAGCAGTACTTC. Residues: CASSPIAGAYYEQYF.

This chain uses TRBV5-8 with TRBJ1-1; TRBD1 might be the D (5 bases). V dropped 3 bases and J dropped 0 bases, with 12 bases sitting between them. The CDR3 is 15 residues long. Germline loops: CDR1 SGHTS, CDR2 YDEGEE. The CDR3 is CASSWAGRMNTEAFF. Here the CDR3 DNA reads TGTGCCAGCAGCTGGGCAGGGAGGATGAACACTGAAGCTTTCTTT.